What follows are 30 T cell receptor beta chains derived from one specimen sequenced in a study of T cell repertoires in cytomegalovirus infection. MiXCR, applied by TCRdb to the reads, yields one record per CDR3 protein. This sample carries approximately 500,000 distinct CDR3 sequences, 16% of them seen once, and the ten largest clones take about 24%. The sequenced sample consisted of CD8+ T cells from PBMCs. The receptors here all came from a human donor in good health (CMV status not recorded). Some clones in this sample may be carry-over from other donors' samples.

The sample holds many counts of this clonotype. The rearrangement joins TRBV7-9 to TRBJ1-2; D is uncertain. Germline values: CDR1 SEHNR, CDR2 FQNEAQ (reference sequence). The CDR3 is 14 residues long. V was trimmed by 1 base and J by 3 bases, leaving 9 bases between them. The CDR3 DNA is TGTGCCAGCAGCTTAGTCTCAGAATACTATGGCTACACCTTC. Residues: CASSLVSEYYGYTF.

This clonotype was detected many times. This sequence joins TRBV12-5 and TRBJ2-1; TRBD2 matches at 7 bases. The length of the CDR3 is 14 residues. The ends lost 7 bases at V and 10 bases at J; junction bases unmatched: 13. The germline CDR1 and CDR2 sequences are LGHNT and FRNRAP. The CDR3 reads CASAPGLGTDEQFF. DNA for the CDR3: TGTGCTAGTGCCCCAGGACTAGGCACCGACGAGCAGTTCTTC.

This clonotype was counted at least ten times. J is TRBJ2-1 and V is TRBV13; TRBD1 matches 7 bases. CDR1 PRHDT and CDR2 FYEKMQ come from the germline V gene (reference sequence). The CDR3 runs to 16 residues. V gave up 5 bases and J gave up 0 bases; unmatched junction bases: 7. The CDR3 reads CASSLARDSSYNEQFF. The CDR3 coding sequence is TGTGCCAGCAGCCTAGCCCGGGACAGCTCCTACAATGAGCAGTTCTTC.

This clonotype was seen at least ten times. CDR3 DNA: TGTGCCAGCCGCTTCAGTAGCTCCTACGAGCAGTACTTC. This sequence encodes CASRFSSSYEQYF. The chain links TRBV28 to TRBJ2-7; D gene ambiguous. The CDR3 runs 13 residues. The V end was cut by 8 bases, the J end by 0 bases, with 11 bases between. Germline V lookup: CDR1 MDHEN, CDR2 SYDVKM.

This clonotype was counted at least ten times. V usage is TRBV7-8 and J usage is TRBJ2-6; 9 bases are a match to TRBD1. There are 19 residues in the CDR3. Germline lookup yields CDR1 SGHVS and CDR2 FQNEAQ. The V and J ends lost 0 bases and 0 bases, in that order; junction bases with no gene match: 6. The CDR3 loop is CASSLARDRAFSGANVLTF. CDR3 DNA: TGTGCCAGCAGCTTAGCGCGGGACAGGGCCTTCTCTGGGGCCAACGTCCTGACTTTC.

This clonotype was seen at least ten times. V usage is TRBV28 and J usage is TRBJ2-2; the match to TRBD2 covers 7 bases. The CDR3 has 16 residues. The ends lost 6 bases at V and 1 base at J; junction bases unmatched: 8. CDR1 and CDR2 (germline): MDHEN, SYDVKM. As DNA, the CDR3 is TGTGCCAGCAGCTGGGAGGGTCGGTGGAACACCGGGGAGCTGTTTTTT. As protein: CASSWEGRWNTGELFF.

This clonotype was recorded at least ten times. The CDR3: CAISESLGQRQKLFF. The CDR3 DNA is TGTGCCATCAGTGAGTCCCTGGGACAGCGCCAAAAACTGTTTTTT. This rearrangement joins TRBV10-3 to TRBJ1-4, with 7 bases that match TRBD1. CDR1 is ENHRY, CDR2 SYGVKD, per germline. The CDR3 sequence is 15 residues long. After removal of 0 bases from V and 9 bases from J, the junction contained 7 bases not matched to a gene.

This clonotype occurred many times. V and J are TRBV24-1 and TRBJ2-1; D possibly corresponds to TRBD2 (5 bases). Germline V gene data show CDR1 as KGHDR and CDR2 as SFDVKD. Trimming took 1 base from V and 8 from J, leaving 20 bases between them. The CDR3 consists of 17 residues. This CDR3 is CATSDFPLSSSQDEQFF. CDR3 DNA: TGTGCCACCAGTGATTTCCCCCTCTCTAGCAGCCAGGATGAGCAGTTCTTC.

This sequence joins TRBV19 and TRBJ2-1; the D gene is possibly TRBD2 (5 bases). This CDR3 spans 13 amino acids. V shed 7 bases and J shed 0 bases, with 7 bases lying between them. CDR1 is LNHDA and CDR2 is SQIVND in the germline V gene (reference sequence). CDR3 nucleotides: TGTGCCAGTATAGCGAGCTCCTACAATGAGCAGTTCTTC. Translation: CASIASSYNEQFF.

This clonotype has at least ten counts. This rearrangement joins TRBV7-9 to TRBJ1-4; D is unclear. Germline V gene lookup returns CDR1 SEHNR and CDR2 FQNEAQ (reference sequence). The CDR3 is 14 amino acids. The V gene lost 4 bases and the J gene lost 8 bases, with 14 bases spanning the gap. This chain's CDR3 is CASSSGQRVEKLFF. In DNA, the CDR3 is TGTGCCAGCAGCTCGGGCCAAAGAGTCGAAAAACTGTTTTTT.

This rearrangement joins TRBV6-6 to TRBJ2-1; D call uncertain. Germline V gives CDR1 MNHNY, CDR2 SVGAGI (reference sequence). CDR3 length equals 14 residues. V was shortened by 5 bases and J by 7 bases, with 15 bases between the two germline ends. CDR3 sequence reads: CASSDTLDANEQFF. The CDR3 DNA reads as TGTGCCAGCAGTGACACTCTGGATGCGAATGAGCAGTTCTTC.

The chain links TRBV7-9 to TRBJ2-5; TRBD2 matches at 7 bases. Per the germline V gene, CDR1 is SEHNR and CDR2 is FQNEAQ (reference sequence). CDR3 length: 13 residues. V was pared by 5 bases and J by 5 bases, with 5 bases of the junction left unmatched. The CDR3 nucleotides are TGTGCCAGCAGCCCCGGACTAGTGGAGACCCAGTACTTC. Translation gives CASSPGLVETQYF.

This clonotype was seen only a few times. This rearrangement joins TRBV6-4 to TRBJ2-7; D unclear. Germline CDR1 is MRHNA and CDR2 is SNTAGT. The CDR3 covers 13 residues. With 7 bases removed from V and 0 bases from J, the gap between germline ends came to 10 bases. CDR3: CASIFGSSYEQYF. CDR3 nucleotide sequence: TGTGCCAGCATTTTTGGAAGCTCCTACGAGCAGTACTTC.

This clonotype has a handful of counts. The V call is TRBV27, the J call TRBJ2-1, with D uncertain. Trimming took off 6 bases at V and 4 bases at J, with 13 bases between the two ends. In germline, CDR1 is MNHEY, CDR2 SMNVEV (reference sequence). This CDR3 is built from 14 residues. The CDR3 region is CASRYGTLYNEQFF. CDR3 nucleotides: TGTGCCAGCAGATATGGAACTTTATACAATGAGCAGTTCTTC.

This clonotype appeared a few times. The chain combines TRBV20-1 with TRBJ2-1; D unclear. The germline CDR1 and CDR2 sequences are DFQATT and SNEGSKA (reference sequence). The CDR3 runs to 16 residues. V was trimmed by 0 bases and J by 0 bases, leaving 12 bases between them. The CDR3 here is CSARDPGLLSYNEQFF. The CDR3 DNA reads TGCAGTGCTAGAGACCCCGGGCTGCTCTCCTACAATGAGCAGTTCTTC.

This clonotype was counted between two and nine times. V and J are TRBV6-5 and TRBJ2-3; D remains unclear. The V end lost 2 bases, the J end lost 0 bases, and 9 bases lay between the germline ends. Germline lookup yields CDR1 MNHEY and CDR2 SVGAGI. The CDR3 is 15 amino acids. CDR3: CASSYTGPSTDTQYF. The CDR3 DNA is TGTGCCAGCAGTTACACGGGCCCAAGCACAGATACGCAGTATTTT.

Note on this clonotype: A junction boundary mismatches the germline segment, possibly from a read error. The rearrangement joins TRBV11-2 to TRBJ2-1; D gene ambiguous. The CDR3 is 13 residues long. Per the germline V gene, CDR1 is SGHAT and CDR2 is FQNNGV. The CDR3, as DNA: TGTACCAGCAGCTTGGAAGTATACAATGAGCAGTTCTTC. This translates into CTSSLEVYNEQFF.

The chain uses TRBV29-1 and TRBJ2-1, with D possibly matching TRBD2 (6 bases). This CDR3 has 14 amino acids. Per the germline V gene, CDR1 is SQVTM and CDR2 is ANQGSEA. V was clipped by 0 bases and J by 6 bases, with 12 bases between them. The CDR3 DNA is TGCAGCGTTGAAGATTCGGGACTCGTCAATGAGCAGTTCTTC. Protein: CSVEDSGLVNEQFF.

This clonotype occurred a few times. V is TRBV9 and J is TRBJ2-1; a weak D match, TRBD1 (5 bases). V was pared by 4 bases and J by 2 bases, with 13 bases between. This CDR3 spans 15 amino acids. In germline, CDR1 is SGDLS, CDR2 YYNGEE. CDR3 in amino acids: CASSPSAGPYNEQFF. The CDR3 DNA sequence: TGTGCCAGCAGCCCGTCAGCAGGGCCCTACAATGAGCAGTTCTTC.

At least ten counts were recorded for this clonotype. The chain links TRBV7-9 to TRBJ2-1; no clear D gene. The V gene's germline CDR1 is SEHNR and CDR2 FQNEAQ (reference sequence). Trimming left V 0 bases short and J 3 bases short, with 6 bases between. The CDR3 is made up of 14 amino acids. The DNA of the CDR3 is TGTGCCAGCAGCTTAGCGGAGTACTACAATGAGCAGTTCTTC. Translated, it gives CASSLAEYYNEQFF.

At least ten counts were recorded for this clonotype. The chain carries TRBV7-8 and TRBJ2-3, with no clear D. The CDR3 is 15 residues long. Germline V gene lookup returns CDR1 SGHVS and CDR2 FQNEAQ. V shed 1 base and J shed 0 bases, with 8 bases lying between them. CDR3 sequence (DNA): TGTGCCAGCAGCTTAGGACGGGCTAGCACAGATACGCAGTATTTT. Translated: CASSLGRASTDTQYF.

V is TRBV6-5 and J is TRBJ2-1; 13 nucleotides align to TRBD2. J gave up 8 bases and V 0 bases, and 4 bases lay outside the gene matches. This CDR3 has 16 residues. Germline CDR1 MNHEY, CDR2 SVGAGI. The CDR3: CASSYSGGLAGYEQFF. Written as DNA, the CDR3 is TGTGCCAGCAGTTACTCAGGGGGACTAGCGGGGTATGAGCAGTTCTTC.

This clonotype occurred many times. The rearrangement links TRBV7-6 to TRBJ2-7, with 10 bases fitting TRBD1. This CDR3 has 14 residues. Trimming cost V 5 bases and J 6 bases; bases outside gene matches: 7. Germline lookup yields CDR1 SGHVS and CDR2 FNYEAQ. CDR3: CASSTRQGASEQYF. The DNA of the CDR3 is TGTGCCAGCAGCACGAGACAGGGGGCTAGCGAGCAGTACTTC.

In this sample, this clonotype turned up a few times. The chain joins TRBV19 to TRBJ1-2, with unresolved D. The CDR3 has 14 amino acids. From germline, CDR1 is LNHDA and CDR2 SQIVND (reference sequence). V was cut by 3 bases and J by 4 bases, with 12 bases left in between. The CDR3: CASSMWQDLYGYTF. Written as DNA, the CDR3 is TGTGCCAGTAGTATGTGGCAGGACCTCTATGGCTACACCTTC.

This clonotype was counted many times. The genes are TRBV15 and TRBJ2-3, with TRBD2 matching over 9 bases. The CDR3 is 17 residues long. V dropped 3 bases and J dropped 4; count of bases not matched to a gene: 11. Germline V lookup: CDR1 LNHNV, CDR2 YYDKDF (reference sequence). DNA for the CDR3: TGTGCCACCAGCAGTACCCCTGGGCGGGAGGGATCAGATACGCAGTATTTT. The encoded protein is CATSSTPGREGSDTQYF. The full variable domain, its missing parts supplied by reference TRBV15 and TRBJ2-3, is DAMVIQNPRYQVTQFGKPVTLSCSQTLNHNVMYWYQQKSSQAPKLLFHYYDKDFNNEADTPDNFQSRRPNTSFCFLDIRSPGLGDTAMYLCATSSTPGREGSDTQYFGPGTRLTVL.

This clonotype turned up a few times. V gene TRBV10-3 combines with J gene TRBJ2-1; 7 nucleotides match TRBD2. Unmatched junction bases numbered 5, after V lost 8 bases and J lost 10 bases. Germline V lookup: CDR1 ENHRY, CDR2 SYGVKD. The CDR3 has 11 residues. The CDR3 coding sequence is TGTGCCATCGGCCTCGGGGGGGAGCAGTTCTTC. This translates into CAIGLGGEQFF.

In the case of this clonotype: One base away lies a much larger clone, so this may be a sequencing read error. The chain carries TRBV4-1 and TRBJ2-5, with TRBD2 matching over 12 bases. The germline CDR1 and CDR2 sequences are MGHRA and YSYEKL. The CDR3 has 17 residues. The CDR3 sequence is CASSQVRLAGAQENQYF. CDR3 in DNA: TGCGCCAGCAGCCAAGTAAGACTAGCGGGGGCCCAAGAGAACCAGTACTTC.

This clonotype was detected only a few times. The chain carries TRBV18 and TRBJ2-5; tentative D call: TRBD2 (5 bases). Trimming stripped 2 bases from V and 5 bases from J, with 15 bases between. The CDR3 loop spans 15 amino acids. Germline loops: CDR1 KGHSH, CDR2 LQKENI. The CDR3: CASSPWSGQRETQYF. The CDR3 DNA reads as TGTGCCAGCTCACCATGGAGCGGTCAGAGGGAGACCCAGTACTTC.

This clonotype appeared many times. The chain joins TRBV7-9 to TRBJ2-7; D unclear. The CDR3 totals 14 residues. The V end lost 1 base, the J end lost 0 bases, and 7 bases lay between the germline ends. CDR1 is SEHNR, CDR2 FQNEAQ, per germline (reference sequence). CDR3 loop: CASSLVESSYEQYF. The CDR3 DNA sequence: TGTGCCAGCAGCTTAGTAGAGAGCTCCTACGAGCAGTACTTC.

This clonotype was picked up many times. The J gene is TRBJ1-2, the V gene TRBV5-1; possibly TRBD1 for D (5 bases). The CDR3 loop spans 17 amino acids. In germline, CDR1 is SGHRS, CDR2 YFSETQ. The V end was cut by 0 bases, the J end by 6 bases, with 21 bases between. The CDR3 DNA reads TGCGCCAGCAGCTTGGATTCGGGACTCTTTAAGACAAATGGCTACACCTTC. Residues: CASSLDSGLFKTNGYTF.